The rows below give T cell receptor beta chains drawn from one sample of a study of blood T cells in healthy people across ages. A single record per CDR3 protein comes from TCRdb applying MiXCR to the 5' RACE reads. Seen here are 750,000 to 1,000,000 distinct CDR3 sequences, roughly 29% observed once, and the top ten hold roughly 10%. Separately, the same data were catalogued under a study of T cells of mothers and their children.

The sequenced material came from blood. These receptor sequences come from a woman between 35 and 50 years old in good health. CDR3s include the opening cysteine and the closing phenylalanine or tryptophan. The order of the fields is CDR3 DNA, CDR3 protein, D gene, clone size, J gene, V gene. The D gene is left open where the match is weak. Size is omitted from some rows. Given values are once, few, many or a class for expanded clones.

TGTGCCAGCAGCTTAGGGGCGGGAAGGCAGCGGTTCTTC	CASSLGAGRQRFF	-	few	TRBJ2-1	TRBV11-2
TGTGCCTGGAGCCGAAACAGGGGCATCAGCGAAAAACTGTTTTTT	CAWSRNRGISEKLFF	TRBD1	-	TRBJ1-4	TRBV30
TGTGCCAGCAGTCCAACGAGCGGGGGGGCCGGATCCGGGGAGCTGTTTTTT	CASSPTSGGAGSGELFF	TRBD2	few	TRBJ2-2	TRBV27
TGCAGTGCTAGCCAACAGATGGGGAACACAGATACGCAGTATTTT	CSASQQMGNTDTQYF	-	-	TRBJ2-3	TRBV20-1
TGTGCCAGCACCACCCTTGCCGGGGGCGGGGAGACCCAGTACTTC	CASTTLAGGGETQYF	-	-	TRBJ2-5	TRBV12-3/TRBV12-4
TGTGCCAGCAGTTTACGGCAGGGAGAAGGTTCACCCCTCCACTTT	CASSLRQGEGSPLHF	-	few	TRBJ1-6	TRBV12-3/TRBV12-4
TGTGCCAGCAGCTCCGCCCGCAGGGCGAACACTGAAGCTTTCTTT	CASSSARRANTEAFF	-	few	TRBJ1-1	TRBV11-1
TGTGCCAGCAGCCCCCGGCTAGCCCATAGCAATGAGCAGTTCTTC	CASSPRLAHSNEQFF	-	few	TRBJ2-1	TRBV7-3
TGCGCCAGCAGCCAAGTAGGGCTAGCGGGGAGGAATGAGCAGTTCTTC	CASSQVGLAGRNEQFF	TRBD2	-	TRBJ2-1	TRBV4-1
TGTGCCAGCTGGGGGAACACCGGGGAGCTGTTTTTT	CASWGNTGELFF	-	-	TRBJ2-2	TRBV28
TGCAGTGTCGGGGGGGACGACCTAAAAGAGACCCAGTACTTC	CSVGGDDLKETQYF	TRBD2	-	TRBJ2-5	TRBV20-1